This TCR beta chain was sequenced during a study of response to subunit inactivated influenza vaccine. The V and J ends lost 6 bases and 0 bases, in that order; junction bases with no gene match: 8. This CDR3 spans 16 amino acids. Germline CDR1 and CDR2: MNHNS and SASEGT. TCRdb re-analysed the RT-PCR reads in MiXCR, keeping a single row per CDR3 protein. The sample holds about 500,000 distinct CDR3 sequences, roughly 7.9% seen once. This clonotype appeared many times. The sample consisted of PBMCs from blood, taken approximately 25 months after vaccination. The TCR was taken from a man aged 45 to 75 who received an inactivated influenza vaccine. The chain has TRBV6-1 and TRBJ2-3, with TRBD2 matching over 8 bases. As DNA, the CDR3 is TGTGCCAGCAGCCCAGGACTAGCAGCTAGCACAGATACGCAGTATTTT. Its protein product is CASSPGLAASTDTQYF.